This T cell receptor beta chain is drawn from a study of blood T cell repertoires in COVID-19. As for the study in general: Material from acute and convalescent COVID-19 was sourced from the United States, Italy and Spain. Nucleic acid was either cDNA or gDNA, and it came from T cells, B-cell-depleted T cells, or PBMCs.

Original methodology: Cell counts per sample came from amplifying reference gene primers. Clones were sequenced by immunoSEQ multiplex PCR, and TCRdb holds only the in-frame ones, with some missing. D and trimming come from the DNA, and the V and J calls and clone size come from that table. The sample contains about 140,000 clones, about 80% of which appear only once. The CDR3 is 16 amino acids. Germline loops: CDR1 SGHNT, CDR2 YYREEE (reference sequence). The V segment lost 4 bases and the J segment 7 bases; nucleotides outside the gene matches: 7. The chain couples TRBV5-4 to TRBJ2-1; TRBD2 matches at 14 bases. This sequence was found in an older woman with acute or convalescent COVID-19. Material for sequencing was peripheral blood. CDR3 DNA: TGTGCCAGCAGCGCCGGGACTAGCGGGAGTAGGAATGAGCAGTTCTTC. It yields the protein CASSAGTSGSRNEQFF.